The next 23 T cell receptor beta chains were all read from a single sample in a study of cytomegalovirus exposure and HLA in healthy donors. The PCR employed 60 Vbeta primers together with 13 Jbeta primers. Sequencing was performed with immunoSEQ multiplex PCR; in TCRdb, only in-frame clones are kept and a portion is missing. The sample contains fewer than 200,000 clones, 70% to 90% of which appear only once. The sequenced sample was PBMCs. The receptors here all came from a woman under 40 in good health and CMV-seronegative.

This chain connects TRBV10-3 to TRBJ2-7, with 10 bases lining up with TRBD1. Germline V gene lookup returns CDR1 ENHRY and CDR2 SYGVKD. Trimming removed 6 bases from V and 0 bases from J; junction bases left unmatched: 2. CDR3 length equals 14 residues. As DNA, the CDR3 is TGTGCCATCAGCAGGACAGGGGGCTCCTACGAGCAGTACTTC. Translating it yields CAISRTGGSYEQYF.

A single count supports this clone. The V call is TRBV6-5, the J call TRBJ2-7; 7 bases are shared with TRBD1. Germline V lookup: CDR1 MNHEY, CDR2 SVGAGI. With 6 bases clipped from V and 5 bases from J, the junction kept 4 bases outside the gene matches. The CDR3 runs 12 residues. This CDR3 is CASRYRGNEQYF. The CDR3 nucleotides are TGTGCCAGCAGGTACAGGGGTAACGAGCAGTACTTC.

The V call is TRBV4-1, the J call TRBJ2-5; 10 nucleotides align to TRBD2. The junction had 9 bases not matched to a gene; V was cut back by 1 base and J by 4 bases. The germline gives CDR1 MGHRA, CDR2 YSYEKL. This CDR3 contains 17 residues. CDR3 nucleotide sequence: TGCGCCAGCAGCCAAGCCATAGCGGGAGGCCTAATAGAGACCCAGTACTTC. Translating gives CASSQAIAGGLIETQYF.

J is TRBJ2-1 and V is TRBV6-4; tentative D call: TRBD2 (5 bases). V was clipped by 0 bases and J by 0 bases, with 12 bases between them. CDR3 length: 17 amino acids. CDR1 MRHNA and CDR2 SNTAGT come from the germline V gene. The chain's CDR3 is CASSDSPGRHSYNEQFF. For the CDR3, the DNA is TGTGCCAGCAGTGACTCGCCGGGAAGACACTCCTACAATGAGCAGTTCTTC.

The V call is TRBV9, the J call TRBJ2-5; 11 bases are a match to TRBD2. With V trimmed by 0 bases and J by 4 bases, 8 bases remained unmatched. Germline CDR1 SGDLS, CDR2 YYNGEE. The CDR3 sequence is 17 residues long. The CDR3, as DNA: TGTGCCAGCAGCGTAGGGGGTAGCGGGGGGGCCATAGAGACCCAGTACTTC. Translating it yields CASSVGGSGGAIETQYF.

CDR3 nucleotide sequence: TGTGCCAGCAGCTTTGTCACTAGGAGAGGCGGGGGGAATGAGCAGTTCTTC. Translating it yields CASSFVTRRGGGNEQFF. The chain uses TRBV7-2 and TRBJ2-1; 8 bases fit TRBD2. Germline CDR1 and CDR2: SGHTA and FQGNSA. This CDR3 comprises 17 residues. J was trimmed by 7 bases and V by 3 bases; bases with no gene match: 14.

This clone was seen once. J is TRBJ2-1 and V is TRBV18, with 8 positions matching TRBD2. V shed 2 bases and J 9 bases; nucleotides not matched to a gene: 9. Germline assignment: CDR1 KGHSH and CDR2 LQKENI. The CDR3 is 15 residues long. The CDR3 DNA reads as TGTGCCAGCTCACCAGAGGCGGGAGGACGGGGTGAGCAGTTCTTC. This codes for CASSPEAGGRGEQFF.

V and J are TRBV19 and TRBJ1-1, with D possibly being TRBD1 (5 bases). Trimming shortened V by 3 bases and J by 3 bases, and 11 bases separated the two germline ends. There are 14 residues in the CDR3. From germline, CDR1 is LNHDA and CDR2 SQIVND (reference sequence). The CDR3 bases are TGTGCCAGTAGTATTGGGGCTATGGACACTGAAGCTTTCTTT. Protein product: CASSIGAMDTEAFF.

The chain combines TRBV6-5 with TRBJ2-1; 10 bases map to TRBD2. The CDR3 extends over 12 amino acids. V was clipped by 4 bases and J by 14 bases; unmatched bases: 5. CDR1 and CDR2 from the germline V gene are MNHEY and SVGAGI. The CDR3 bases are TGTGCCAGCAGTTTCCTAGCGGGAGTCGAGTTCTTC. Its protein product is CASSFLAGVEFF.

This chain joins TRBV27 and TRBJ1-1, with D possibly TRBD1 on 5 matching bases. CDR1 MNHEY and CDR2 SMNVEV come from the germline V gene (reference sequence). The CDR3 has 14 residues. Trimming shortened V by 0 bases and J by 4 bases, and 9 bases separated the two germline ends. Written as DNA, the CDR3 is TGTGCCAGCAGTTTATCCCAGGGTAGCACTGAAGCTTTCTTT. The encoded protein is CASSLSQGSTEAFF.

The chain recombines TRBV7-2 with TRBJ2-7, with 12 positions matching TRBD2. Per germline, CDR1 SGHTA and CDR2 FQGNSA. V lost 1 base, J lost 3 bases, and 10 bases stayed unmatched. The CDR3 covers 18 residues. CDR3 residues: CASSLGPSGLAGLYEQYF. Written as DNA, the CDR3 is TGTGCCAGCAGCTTAGGGCCCTCGGGACTAGCGGGTCTCTACGAGCAGTACTTC.

This chain joins TRBV4-3 and TRBJ2-7; 7 positions match TRBD1. Germline CDR1 LGHNA, CDR2 YSLEER. V was clipped by 0 bases and J by 0 bases; unmatched bases: 5. The CDR3 runs to 16 residues. CDR3 loop: CASSQDNAGGSYEQYF. The DNA for the CDR3 is TGCGCCAGCAGCCAAGACAATGCAGGGGGCTCCTACGAGCAGTACTTC.

The V gene is TRBV27, the J gene TRBJ1-5; D is unclear. The CDR3 has 14 amino acids. CDR1 MNHEY and CDR2 SMNVEV come from the germline V gene (reference sequence). Trimming pared 3 bases from V and 2 bases from J, leaving 8 bases between. The CDR3 sequence: CASSFLTGNQPQHF. In nucleotides, the CDR3 is TGTGCCAGCAGTTTCTTGACTGGCAATCAGCCCCAGCATTTT.

V gene TRBV25-1 combines with J gene TRBJ1-2; maybe TRBD1 (6 bases). CDR3 length equals 16 residues. Germline V gives CDR1 MGHDK, CDR2 SYGVNS. V was shortened by 4 bases and J by 3 bases, with 18 bases between the two germline ends. The CDR3 DNA reads as TGTGCCAGCAGTGCACTCCCAACACAGGGAGACTATGGCTACACCTTC. As protein: CASSALPTQGDYGYTF.

The genes are TRBV2 and TRBJ2-3; 13 bases line up with TRBD2. CDR1 is SNHLY, CDR2 FYNNEI, per germline. The J segment lost 6 bases and the V segment lost 6 bases, leaving 6 bases of the junction unmatched. The CDR3 loop spans 15 amino acids. For the CDR3, the DNA is TGTGCCAGCAGAGAACTAGCGGGGGGGCCTGATACGCAGTATTTT. This encodes CASRELAGGPDTQYF.

The rearrangement uses TRBV19 and TRBJ2-7; a possible D gene is TRBD1 (6 bases). Germline CDR1 LNHDA, CDR2 SQIVND (reference sequence). The CDR3 loop spans 13 amino acids. Trimming removed 5 bases from V and 4 bases from J, with 12 bases in between. The CDR3 here is CASSPGHPYEQYF. CDR3 nucleotides: TGTGCCAGTAGTCCGGGACACCCTTACGAGCAGTACTTC.

The chain links TRBV4-3 to TRBJ2-1, with TRBD1 matching 8 bases. Per germline, CDR1 LGHNA and CDR2 YSLEER. The CDR3 contains 18 residues. Trimming at V came to 0 bases and at J to 4 bases, leaving 11 bases not matched to a gene. This CDR3 reads CASSQEARQGKNYNEQFF. CDR3 nucleotides: TGCGCCAGCAGCCAAGAGGCTAGACAGGGGAAAAATTACAATGAGCAGTTCTTC.

The rearrangement uses TRBV5-1 and TRBJ2-5; D remains ambiguous. The CDR3 has 14 amino acids. CDR1 is SGHRS, CDR2 YFSETQ, per germline. V gave up 0 bases and J gave up 4 bases, with 10 bases separating them. The CDR3 is CASSLGTLGETQYF. In DNA form, the CDR3 reads TGCGCCAGCAGCTTGGGCACCCTCGGAGAGACCCAGTACTTC.

The chain uses TRBV19 and TRBJ2-7; 7 bases are a match to TRBD1. CDR3 length equals 13 residues. The germline CDR1 and CDR2 sequences are LNHDA and SQIVND (reference sequence). J gave up 5 bases and V 7 bases, and 8 bases lay outside the gene matches. The CDR3 is CASTTTGYNEQYF. The CDR3, as DNA: TGTGCCAGTACCACGACAGGGTACAACGAGCAGTACTTC.

The rearrangement uses TRBV27 and TRBJ2-7, with 11 bases identical to TRBD2. After removal of 4 bases from V and 6 bases from J, the junction contained 8 bases not matched to a gene. Germline values: CDR1 MNHEY, CDR2 SMNVEV (reference sequence). The CDR3 consists of 15 residues. The CDR3 DNA reads as TGTGCCAGCAGTTACCAGACTAGCGGGGTAGGCGAGCAGTACTTC. The encoded protein is CASSYQTSGVGEQYF.

V is TRBV2 and J is TRBJ2-3, with TRBD2 as a possible D gene (5 bases). The CDR3 covers 15 residues. The germline V gene encodes CDR1 SNHLY and CDR2 FYNNEI. The germline V and J ends were trimmed by 6 bases and 2 bases, with 15 bases remaining between them. The CDR3 DNA follows: TGTGCCAGCAGCCCAGAGAGTAGCGACACAGATACGCAGTATTTT. Translated, it gives CASSPESSDTDTQYF.

The V call is TRBV28, the J call TRBJ2-7; D is ambiguous. Germline lookup yields CDR1 MDHEN and CDR2 SYDVKM. The V end was cut by 5 bases, the J end by 3 bases, with 14 bases between. This CDR3 has 14 amino acids. In DNA, the CDR3 is TGTGCCAGCAGTCCCCCATGGCCGATCTACGAGCAGTACTTC. It specifies CASSPPWPIYEQYF.

A word on this clone: Germline and junction disagree at one end, which may indicate a read error. The same CDR3 also results from other DNA sequences found in this sample. The CDR3 reads CASSLGAGGYNEQFF. In nucleotides, the CDR3 is TGTGCTAGCAGCTTAGGGGCAGGGGGATACAATGAGCAGTTCTTC. This rearrangement joins TRBV7-7 to TRBJ2-1; 7 positions match TRBD1. Germline CDR1 reads SSHAT; CDR2 reads FNYEAQ (reference sequence). The CDR3 has 15 residues.